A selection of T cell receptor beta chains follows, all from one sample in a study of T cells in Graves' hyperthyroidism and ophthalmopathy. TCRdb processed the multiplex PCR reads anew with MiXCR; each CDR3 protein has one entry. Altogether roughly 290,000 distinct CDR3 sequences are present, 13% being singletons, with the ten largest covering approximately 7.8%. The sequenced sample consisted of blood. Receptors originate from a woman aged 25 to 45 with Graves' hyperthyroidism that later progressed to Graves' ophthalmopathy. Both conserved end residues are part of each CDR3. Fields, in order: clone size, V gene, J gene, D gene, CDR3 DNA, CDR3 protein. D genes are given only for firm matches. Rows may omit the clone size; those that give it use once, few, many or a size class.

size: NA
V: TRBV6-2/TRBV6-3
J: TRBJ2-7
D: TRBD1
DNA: TGTGCCAGCAGTTACAACTCCGCGACAGGGACAAACTACGAGCAGTACTTC
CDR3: CASSYNSATGTNYEQYF

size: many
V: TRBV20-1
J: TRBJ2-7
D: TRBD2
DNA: TGCAGTGCTAGAGCCGGGACTAGCGGGAGTAGATACGAGCAGTACTTC
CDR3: CSARAGTSGSRYEQYF

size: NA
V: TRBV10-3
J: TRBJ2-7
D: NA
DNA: TGTGCCATCATGGAGGGCCCGAGGTCGGAGCTGTACTTC
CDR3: CAIMEGPRSELYF

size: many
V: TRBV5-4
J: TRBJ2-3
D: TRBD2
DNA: TGTGCCAGCACCTTGATGGGGGGAGGGCGATTTTCCACAGATACGCAGTATTTT
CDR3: CASTLMGGGRFSTDTQYF

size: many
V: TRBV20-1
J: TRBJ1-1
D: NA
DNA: TGCAGTGCTAGAGATGATATGAACAGGGAAGCTTTCTTT
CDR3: CSARDDMNREAFF

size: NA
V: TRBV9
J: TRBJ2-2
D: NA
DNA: TGTGCCAGCAGCCCCCTGGACGGAGACTTAGCGATCGGGGAGCTGTTTTTT
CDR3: CASSPLDGDLAIGELFF

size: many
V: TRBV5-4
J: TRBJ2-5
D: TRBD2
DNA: TGTGCCAGCAGCTCGCCGTGGAAGACTAGCGGGGTCCAAGAGACCCAGTACTTC
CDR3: CASSSPWKTSGVQETQYF

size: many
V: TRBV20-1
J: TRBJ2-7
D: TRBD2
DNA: TGCAGTGCTAGTCTAGCGGACTACGAGCAGTACTTC
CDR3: CSASLADYEQYF

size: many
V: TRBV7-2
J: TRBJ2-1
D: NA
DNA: TGTGCCAGCAGCTCATGGACAGCTAGGGGTGAGCAGTTCTTC
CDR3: CASSSWTARGEQFF

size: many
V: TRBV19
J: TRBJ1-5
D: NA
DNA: TGTGCCAGTAGTATGAGCCGGACCGGATATCAGCCCCAGCATTTT
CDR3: CASSMSRTGYQPQHF

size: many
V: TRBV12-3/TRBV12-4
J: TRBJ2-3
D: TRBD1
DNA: TGTGCCAGCAGTGGGGGACAGGGGATCACAGATACGCAGTATTTT
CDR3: CASSGGQGITDTQYF

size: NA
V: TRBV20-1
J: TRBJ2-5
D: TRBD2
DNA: TGCAGTGCTAGAGGCCCGGGACTAGCGGGAGAAGAGACCCAGTACTTC
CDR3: CSARGPGLAGEETQYF

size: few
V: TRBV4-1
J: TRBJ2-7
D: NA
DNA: TGCGCCAGCAGCCAAGACAGTTTTTATGCAGTGTCCTACGAGCAGTACTTC
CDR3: CASSQDSFYAVSYEQYF

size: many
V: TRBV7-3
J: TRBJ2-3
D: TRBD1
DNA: TGTGCCAGCAGCTTAACTTTCGGACAGGGCTCAGATACGCAGTATTTT
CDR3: CASSLTFGQGSDTQYF

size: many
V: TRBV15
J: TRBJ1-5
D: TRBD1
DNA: TGTGCCACCAGCAGAGGGGGGACAGGGGATCCTCAGCCCCAGCATTTT
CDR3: CATSRGGTGDPQPQHF

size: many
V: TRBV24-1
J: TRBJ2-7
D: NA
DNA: TGTGCCACCAGTGGTTTGGGGTCCTACGAGCAGTACTTC
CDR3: CATSGLGSYEQYF

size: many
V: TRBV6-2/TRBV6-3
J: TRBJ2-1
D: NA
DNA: TGTGCCAGCAGAGATCCTAGGGGGGCTGGTTCCTACAATGAGCAGTTCTTC
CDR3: CASRDPRGAGSYNEQFF

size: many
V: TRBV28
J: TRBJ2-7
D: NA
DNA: TGTGCCAGCAGCCCCTTTGGGGTCGAGCAGTACTTC
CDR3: CASSPFGVEQYF

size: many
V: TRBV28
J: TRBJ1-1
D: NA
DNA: TGTGCCAGCACAGTATCCATGAACACTGAAGCTTTCTTT
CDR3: CASTVSMNTEAFF

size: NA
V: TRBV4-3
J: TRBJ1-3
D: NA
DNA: TGCGCCAGCAGCCAAGCGAGGACCTCCGGAAACACCATATATTTT
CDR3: CASSQARTSGNTIYF

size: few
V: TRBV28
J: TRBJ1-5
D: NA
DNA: TGTGCCAGCAGTCGACGCAGGGGAGATCAGCCCCAGCATTTT
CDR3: CASSRRRGDQPQHF

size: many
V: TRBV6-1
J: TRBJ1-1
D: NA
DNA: TGTGCCAGCAGTGAACCTAGGACGGGCAACACTGAAGCTTTCTTT
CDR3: CASSEPRTGNTEAFF

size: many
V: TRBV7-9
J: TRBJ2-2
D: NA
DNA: TGTGCCAGCGAGGTTTTGGACACCGGGGAGCTGTTTTTT
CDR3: CASEVLDTGELFF

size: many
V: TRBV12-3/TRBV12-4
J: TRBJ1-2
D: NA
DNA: TGTGCCAGCAGTAAGGGGCGAAACTATGGCTACACCTTC
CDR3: CASSKGRNYGYTF

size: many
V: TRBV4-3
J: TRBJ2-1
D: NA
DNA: TGCGCCAGCAGCCAAGGAGTGGAGAATGAGCAGTTCTTC
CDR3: CASSQGVENEQFF

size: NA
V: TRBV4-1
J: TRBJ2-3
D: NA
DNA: TGCGCCAGCAGCCAAGATGGATCTCTTAGGGGCACAGATACGCAGTATTTT
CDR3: CASSQDGSLRGTDTQYF